The rows below give T cell receptor beta chains drawn from one sample of a study of PD-1 blockade in mismatch repair-deficient tumors. The repertoire was sequenced with immunoSEQ multiplex PCR; TCRdb's copy has only in-frame clones and lacks some. Of 60,000 to 75,000 clones in the sample, 88% are singletons; the top ten hold more than 11%. The sample was peripheral blood, taken 52 weeks after starting pembrolizumab. Source of these receptors: an adult with mismatch repair-deficient cancer. Each CDR3 is given with its conserved first and last residue. D genes are given only for firm matches. Clone size is not always given. Where it is, it says once, few, many or a class for expanded clones.

V: TRBV27; J: TRBJ2-5; D: -; size: -; DNA: TGTGCCAGCCCTCCGTGGATTGCAGTAAGAGAGACCCAGTACTTC; CDR3: CASPPWIAVRETQYF
V: TRBV4-3; J: TRBJ2-1; D: TRBD1; size: -; DNA: TGCGCCAGCAGCCACGGGGACAGGGAAACCTACCCTAGCTCCTACAATGAGCAGTTCTTC; CDR3: CASSHGDRETYPSSYNEQFF
V: TRBV30; J: TRBJ1-4; D: -; size: -; DNA: TGTGCCTGGAGTAAAACAGGGTCTAGCGAAAAACTGTTTTTT; CDR3: CAWSKTGSSEKLFF
V: TRBV7-9; J: TRBJ1-1; D: TRBD1; size: -; DNA: TGTGCCAGCAGCTTAGCGGGGACAGCCATGAACACTGAAGCTTTCTTT; CDR3: CASSLAGTAMNTEAFF
V: TRBV30; J: TRBJ2-7; D: TRBD2; size: -; DNA: TGTGCCGTGGGGGGAGGGGTGCCCCTCGAGCAGTACTTC; CDR3: CAVGGGVPLEQYF
V: TRBV7-8; J: TRBJ2-5; D: -; size: -; DNA: TGTGCCAGCAGCCCTAGCTTAAAAGGAGGCCAAGAGACCCAGTACTTC; CDR3: CASSPSLKGGQETQYF
V: TRBV7-6; J: TRBJ1-4; D: -; size: -; DNA: TGTGCCAGCAGCTTCCGGGAATTCCGAACTAATGAAAAACTGTTTTTT; CDR3: CASSFREFRTNEKLFF
V: TRBV11-2; J: TRBJ2-5; D: -; size: -; DNA: TGTGCCAGCAGCTCAAGGACAGACCAAGAGACCCAGTACTTC; CDR3: CASSSRTDQETQYF
V: TRBV6-1; J: TRBJ2-1; D: -; size: -; DNA: TGTGCCAGCAGTGAAGTAGGGCAACTGAATGAGCAGTTCTTC; CDR3: CASSEVGQLNEQFF
V: TRBV7-9; J: TRBJ2-5; D: -; size: -; DNA: TGTGCCAGCAGGAAACAAGGGTTCCAAGAGACCCAGTACTTC; CDR3: CASRKQGFQETQYF
V: TRBV6-5; J: TRBJ2-7; D: -; size: -; DNA: TGTGCCAGCAGTTACGAAGTTCCTGGTGGAGCCTACGAGCAGTACTTC; CDR3: CASSYEVPGGAYEQYF
V: TRBV4-1; J: TRBJ2-7; D: TRBD2; size: -; DNA: TGCGCCAGCAGCCATATTAGCGGGAGGGCCTACGAGCAGTACTTC; CDR3: CASSHISGRAYEQYF
V: TRBV11-3; J: TRBJ2-7; D: -; size: -; DNA: TGTGCCAGCAGCTTAGTAGTGGACTACGAGCAGTACTTC; CDR3: CASSLVVDYEQYF
V: TRBV6-6; J: TRBJ1-5; D: -; size: -; DNA: TGTGCCAGCGACGATCCCGGGACACTTAGCAATCAGCCCCAGCATTTT; CDR3: CASDDPGTLSNQPQHF
V: TRBV30; J: TRBJ1-2; D: TRBD1; size: few; DNA: TGTGCCTGGACTCAAGGGGGCCAAGATGGCTACACCTTC; CDR3: CAWTQGGQDGYTF
V: TRBV27; J: TRBJ2-1; D: -; size: -; DNA: TGTGCCAGCGGTAAAGGCGCTTATGAGCAGTTCTTC; CDR3: CASGKGAYEQFF
V: TRBV10-3; J: TRBJ2-3; D: TRBD2; size: -; DNA: TGTGCCATCAGCCCGTCAAAGGGGAGCGGGAGTTTCCCCACCACAGATACGCAGTATTTT; CDR3: CAISPSKGSGSFPTTDTQYF
V: TRBV6-1; J: TRBJ2-7; D: TRBD2; size: -; DNA: TGTGCCAGCAGAGCTACGGGACTAGAAGGTTTCGAGCAGTACTTC; CDR3: CASRATGLEGFEQYF
V: TRBV5-1; J: TRBJ2-5; D: -; size: -; DNA: TGCGCCAGCAGCTTGGGGGAGCGAATACGAAAAGAGGCCCAGTACTTC; CDR3: CASSLGERIRKEAQYF
V: TRBV14; J: TRBJ2-1; D: -; size: -; DNA: TGTGCCAGCAGCCAAGAAATTTGGGGGAGGTGGAATGAGCAGTTCTTC; CDR3: CASSQEIWGRWNEQFF
V: TRBV7-2; J: TRBJ1-4; D: -; size: -; DNA: TGTGCCAGCAGCTACAGGGAGGGCACCGAAAAACTGTTTTTT; CDR3: CASSYREGTEKLFF
V: TRBV27; J: TRBJ2-2; D: -; size: -; DNA: TGTGCCAGCAGCCGAATTTTTGTGGGCACGAACACCGGGGAGCTGTTTTTT; CDR3: CASSRIFVGTNTGELFF
V: TRBV19; J: TRBJ2-1; D: TRBD1; size: -; DNA: TGTGCCAGTAGTATCTTGGTCAGGGGGCTGGATGAGCAGTTCTTC; CDR3: CASSILVRGLDEQFF
V: TRBV27; J: TRBJ2-3; D: -; size: -; DNA: TGTGCCAGCAGTTTAAGAGGGAGTCACCCCACAGATACGCAGTATTTT; CDR3: CASSLRGSHPTDTQYF
V: TRBV5-4; J: TRBJ2-3; D: TRBD1; size: -; DNA: TGTGCCAGCAGCGATACAGGGGGCACAGATACGCAGTATTTT; CDR3: CASSDTGGTDTQYF
V: TRBV5-1; J: TRBJ2-7; D: -; size: -; DNA: TGCGCCAGCAGCTTGGGGAGGGTTCTCTCCTACGAGCAGTACTTC; CDR3: CASSLGRVLSYEQYF
V: TRBV19; J: TRBJ2-2; D: -; size: -; DNA: TGTGCCAGTATGGGAACCGGGGAGCTGTTTTTT; CDR3: CASMGTGELFF
V: TRBV4-3; J: TRBJ2-3; D: TRBD2; size: -; DNA: TGCGCCAGCAGCCAGGGGGGAGCGGGACCCCCAGATACGCAGTATTTT; CDR3: CASSQGGAGPPDTQYF
V: TRBV30; J: TRBJ1-1; D: -; size: -; DNA: TGTGCCTGGGGAAGGAACACTGAAGCTTTCTTT; CDR3: CAWGRNTEAFF
V: TRBV7-9; J: TRBJ1-4; D: -; size: -; DNA: TGTGCCAGCAGCTTCCAAGGATCTAATGAAAAACTGTTTTTT; CDR3: CASSFQGSNEKLFF
V: TRBV11-3; J: TRBJ2-2; D: -; size: -; DNA: TGTGCCAGCAGCCGCCCTTTGGCGGTCGCGAACACCGGGGAGCTGTTTTTT; CDR3: CASSRPLAVANTGELFF
V: TRBV27; J: TRBJ2-7; D: TRBD2; size: -; DNA: TGTGCCAGCCAGACTAGCGGGAGAGCCTACGAGCAGTACTTC; CDR3: CASQTSGRAYEQYF
V: TRBV5-1; J: TRBJ2-3; D: -; size: -; DNA: TGCGCCAGCAGCGGGGGGTCGGAAGATACGCAGTATTTT; CDR3: CASSGGSEDTQYF
V: TRBV30; J: TRBJ2-1; D: -; size: -; DNA: TGTGCCTGGGGTTCTGGGCAGCCAAACAATGAGCAGTTCTTC; CDR3: CAWGSGQPNNEQFF
V: TRBV9; J: TRBJ2-7; D: TRBD1; size: -; DNA: TGTGCCAGCAGCCCCCCAGGGACAGGGACGGCCGAGCAGTACTTC; CDR3: CASSPPGTGTAEQYF